The clone carrying this T cell receptor beta chain was seen at least ten times. Its antigen is unknown. This CDR3 has 13 residues. Germline V gives CDR1 MDHEN, CDR2 SYDVKM. The V and J ends lost 8 bases and 5 bases respectively, with 16 bases between them. This entry is derived from a study of naive and memory T cell subsets. Four PCR rounds used nested alpha and beta constant region primers plus the SP2 primer. For blood and skin samples, reverse transcription used TCR alpha and beta constant primers. Each CDR3 protein is one row after TCRdb ran MiXCR on the 5' RACE reads. Of more than 45,000 distinct CDR3 sequences in the sample, around 4.7% are singletons; the top ten hold around 0.8%. Study results and limitations: The RNA method is potentially sensitive to activation and differentiation changes.

An oligonucleotide containing a UMI was ligated to the 3' end of TCR cDNA. The genes are TRBV28 and TRBJ2-7; D perhaps matches TRBD2 (5 bases). The sequence was obtained from a female donor in good health. CDR3: CASWPSRLNEQYF. The CDR3 region has the DNA TGTGCCAGCTGGCCTTCGAGACTAAACGAGCAGTACTTC.